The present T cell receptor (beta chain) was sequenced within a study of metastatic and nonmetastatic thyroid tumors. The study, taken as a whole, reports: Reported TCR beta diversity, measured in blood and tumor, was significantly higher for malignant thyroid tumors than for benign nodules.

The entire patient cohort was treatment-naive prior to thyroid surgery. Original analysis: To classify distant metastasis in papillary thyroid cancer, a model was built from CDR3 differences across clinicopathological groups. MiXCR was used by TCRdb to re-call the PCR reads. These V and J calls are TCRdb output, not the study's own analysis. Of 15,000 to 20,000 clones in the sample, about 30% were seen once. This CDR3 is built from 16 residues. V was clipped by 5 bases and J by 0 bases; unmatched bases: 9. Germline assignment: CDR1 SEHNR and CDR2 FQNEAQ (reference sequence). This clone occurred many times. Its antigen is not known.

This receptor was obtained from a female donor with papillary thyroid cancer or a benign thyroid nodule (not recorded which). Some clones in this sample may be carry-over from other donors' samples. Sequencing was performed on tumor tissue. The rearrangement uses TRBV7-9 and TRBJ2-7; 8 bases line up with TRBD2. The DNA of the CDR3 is TGTGCCAGCAGCCCCCGGGCTAGCGGGCTCTCCTACGAGCAGTACTTC. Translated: CASSPRASGLSYEQYF. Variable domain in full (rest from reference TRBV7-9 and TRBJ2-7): DTGVSQNPRHKITKRGQNVTFRCDPISEHNRLYWYRQTLGQGPEFLTYFQNEAQLEKSRLLSDRFSAERPKGSFSTLEIQRTEQGDSAMYLCASSPRASGLSYEQYFGPGTRLTVT.